This is a list of T cell receptor beta chains from one sample in a study of glioma-infiltrating T cells. From the multiplex PCR reads, TCRdb called clonotypes with MiXCR, one entry per CDR3 protein. This table has around 21,000 distinct CDR3 sequences, under 30% appearing once. Sequenced: glioma tissue, nonneoplastic brain tissue, or PBMCs (not recorded which). The receptors were gathered from a human donor with low-grade glioma or glioblastoma, undergoing nonglioma brain surgery, or in good health (not recorded which). The CDR3 runs from the conserved cysteine through the conserved F or W. A D gene is named only where the DNA matches it firmly. Clone size is stated in some rows and not others, as once, few, many or a class when expanded.

j_call	v_call	d_call	clone_size	cdr3_aa	cdr3_nt
TRBJ2-1	TRBV28	.	many	CASSPIQAGGNNEQFF	TGTGCCAGCAGTCCCATACAGGCAGGAGGTAACAATGAGCAGTTCTTC
TRBJ2-2	TRBV4-3	.	.	CASSQDNLGTGELFF	TGCGCCAGCAGCCAAGATAACTTAGGCACCGGGGAGCTGTTTTTT
TRBJ1-5	TRBV7-6	.	.	CASSPPRDGYQPQHF	TGTGCCAGCAGCCCGCCCCGGGACGGTTATCAGCCCCAGCATTTT
TRBJ2-7	TRBV7-2	.	.	CASSSPGLSSHEKYF	TGTGCCAGCAGCTCGCCGGGACTTAGCTCCCACGAGAAGTACTTC
TRBJ1-4	TRBV29-1	.	once	CSVAPDRGVEKLFF	TGCAGCGTTGCTCCCGACCGCGGCGTTGAAAAACTGTTTTTT
TRBJ1-5	TRBV6-1	.	many	CASREHGGQPQHF	TGTGCCAGCAGAGAACACGGCGGGCAGCCCCAGCATTTT
TRBJ2-3	TRBV15	.	many	CATSRPLVGSGTDTQYF	TGTGCCACCAGCAGACCCCTCGTAGGTAGTGGCACAGATACGCAGTATTTT
TRBJ1-5	TRBV29-1	.	few	CSVWQGNNQPQHF	TGCAGCGTATGGCAGGGTAACAATCAGCCCCAGCATTTT
TRBJ1-1	TRBV20-1	.	few	CSARIDSMSTEAFF	TGCAGTGCTAGAATAGACAGCATGAGCACTGAAGCTTTCTTT
TRBJ2-7	TRBV28	TRBD2	medium-sized	CASSSSGAHEQYF	TGTGCCAGCAGTTCTAGCGGGGCCCACGAGCAGTACTTC
TRBJ1-1	TRBV4-1	.	many	CASSHGSGNTEAFF	TGCGCCAGCAGCCACGGAAGTGGGAACACTGAAGCTTTCTTT
TRBJ1-2	TRBV7-2	TRBD1	many	CASSLGTGIETDGYTF	TGTGCCAGCAGCTTAGGGACAGGGATTGAAACCGATGGCTACACCTTC
TRBJ2-1	TRBV29-1	.	.	CSVATQEGSYNEQFF	TGCAGCGTAGCTACACAGGAAGGTAGCTACAATGAGCAGTTCTTC
TRBJ2-3	TRBV12-3/TRBV12-4	.	once	CASSTPEHSGSTDTQYF	TGTGCCAGCAGCACACCGGAACACAGCGGAAGCACAGATACGCAGTATTTT
TRBJ1-5	TRBV27	.	many	CASSLLQGNQPQHF	TGTGCCAGCAGTTTATTACAAGGAAATCAGCCCCAGCATTTT
TRBJ1-3	TRBV7-2	.	many	CASSKTRLEENTIYF	TGTGCCAGCAGTAAAACCAGATTAGAAGAAAACACCATATATTTT
TRBJ1-1	TRBV6-1	.	large	CASSSIGTEAFF	TGTGCCAGCAGTTCAATCGGGACTGAAGCTTTCTTT
TRBJ2-1	TRBV4-2	.	few	CASSQEGRGGAYNEQFF	TGTGCCAGCAGCCAAGAAGGGAGGGGGGGGGCCTACAATGAGCAGTTCTTC
TRBJ1-6	TRBV10-3	.	many	CAISNSGRNSPLHF	TGTGCCATCAGTAATTCTGGACGGAATTCACCCCTCCACTTT
TRBJ2-5	TRBV20-1	TRBD1	many	CSAPDRGQTQYF	TGCAGTGCCCCGGACAGGGGGCAGACCCAGTACTTC
TRBJ2-3	TRBV19	TRBD1	.	CASRDSFINTQYF	TGTGCCAGTCGGGACAGCTTTATAAATACGCAGTATTTT
TRBJ2-5	TRBV12-3/TRBV12-4	.	few	CASSLPQTQETQYF	TGTGCCAGCAGTTTACCGCAAACCCAAGAGACCCAGTACTTC